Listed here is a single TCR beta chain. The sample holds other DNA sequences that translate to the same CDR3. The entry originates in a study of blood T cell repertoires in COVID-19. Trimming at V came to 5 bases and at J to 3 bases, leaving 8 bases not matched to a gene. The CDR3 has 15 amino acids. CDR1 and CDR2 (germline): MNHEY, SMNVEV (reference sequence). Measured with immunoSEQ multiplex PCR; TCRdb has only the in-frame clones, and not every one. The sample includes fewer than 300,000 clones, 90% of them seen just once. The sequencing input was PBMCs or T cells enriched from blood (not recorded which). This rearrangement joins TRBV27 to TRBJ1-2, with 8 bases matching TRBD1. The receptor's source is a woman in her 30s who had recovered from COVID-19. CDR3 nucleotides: TGTGCCAGCAGTCCCGTGGACAGGGTTTACTATGGCTACACCTTC. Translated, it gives CASSPVDRVYYGYTF.